The TCR beta chain under discussion was sequenced for a study of CD8 T cells in Susac syndrome. Overall study context: Treatment at blood withdrawal was none, corticosteroids, or intravenous immunoglobulin alone in Susac syndrome patients.

Turning to this clonotype: Its cognate antigen is unknown.

The trim removed 6 bases at V and 0 bases at J, leaving 12 bases unmatched. Germline CDR1 and CDR2: MNHNS and SASEGT. This CDR3 contains 19 residues. A quantity of about 0.45 to 1 ug RNA underwent reverse transcription using random hexamers. Each CDR3 protein gets one entry after TCRdb re-called the immunoSEQ multiplex PCR reads with MiXCR. The table lists some 77,000 distinct CDR3 sequences, just over 90% of them singletons. Whole-study findings and limits: There was no clonal expansion in the CD4+ T cell repertoires of Susac syndrome.

The chain links TRBV6-1 to TRBJ2-6, with 9 bases matching TRBD1. Sequenced input: CD4+ T cells from PBMCs. This receptor was obtained from a human donor with Susac syndrome. CDR3 coding DNA: TGTGCCAGCAGACCCCAGGACAGGGGATTAGGCTCTGGGGCCAACGTCCTGACTTTC. Its translation: CASRPQDRGLGSGANVLTF.